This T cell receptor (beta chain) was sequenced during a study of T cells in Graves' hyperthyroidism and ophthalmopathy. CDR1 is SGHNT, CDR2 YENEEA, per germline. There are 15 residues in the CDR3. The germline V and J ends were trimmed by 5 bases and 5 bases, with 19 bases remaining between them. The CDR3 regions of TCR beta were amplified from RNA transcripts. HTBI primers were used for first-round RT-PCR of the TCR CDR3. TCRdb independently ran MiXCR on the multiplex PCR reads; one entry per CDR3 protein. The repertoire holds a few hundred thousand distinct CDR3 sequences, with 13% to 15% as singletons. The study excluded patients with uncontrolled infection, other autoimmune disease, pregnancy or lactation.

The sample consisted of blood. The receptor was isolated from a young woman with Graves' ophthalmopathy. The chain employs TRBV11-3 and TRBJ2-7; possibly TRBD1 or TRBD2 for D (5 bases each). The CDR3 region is CASSKSREIFNEQYF. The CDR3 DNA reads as TGTGCCAGCAGCAAAAGCAGGGAGATTTTTAACGAGCAGTACTTC.